This T cell receptor beta chain appears in the sequencing data of a study of blood T cell repertoires in COVID-19. Background on the study: COVID-19 samples from acute and convalescent phases originated in the United States, Italy and Spain. Nucleic acid was either cDNA or gDNA, and it came from T cells, B-cell-depleted T cells, or PBMCs.

Germline values: CDR1 SGHAT, CDR2 FQNNGV. This CDR3 comprises 14 residues. V shed 3 bases and J shed 3 bases, with 8 bases lying between them. Per the original data handling: Estimates of nucleated cell counts were drawn from the amplification of reference gene primers. Produced via immunoSEQ multiplex PCR; TCRdb's table is partial and in-frame only. V and J calls and clone size follow that table, whereas D and trimming were derived from the DNA. The sample comprises a few hundred thousand clones, over 75% of which are singletons, and about 6.8% rests with the top ten. Seattle-derived patients entered the study during active infection and were followed longitudinally.

The sequence came from a woman aged 25 to 39 with COVID-19, enrolled during active disease. This rearrangement joins TRBV11-2 to TRBJ1-4; tentative D call: TRBD1 (5 bases). The sample taken for sequencing was peripheral blood. CDR3 sequence: CASSFSGPNEKLFF. For the CDR3, the DNA is TGTGCCAGCAGCTTTTCAGGGCCTAATGAAAAACTGTTTTTT.